Below, 8 T cell receptor beta chains from the same sample are listed, as sequenced in a study of blood T cell repertoires in COVID-19. This table comes from immunoSEQ multiplex PCR, and its TCRdb copy is limited to in-frame clones, with some not included. Here the sample spans tens of thousands of clones, around 83% being singletons. Sequencing used peripheral blood. Every receptor here comes from a human donor in a cohort sampled during active COVID-19.

The chain employs TRBV12-3 or TRBV12-4 and TRBJ2-4; D may be TRBD1 (5 bases). With 8 bases removed from V and 10 bases from J, the gap between germline ends came to 15 bases. The CDR3 covers 12 residues. Here the CDR3 DNA reads TGTGCCAGCTCCGCATCAGGGTATATTCAGTACTTC. It specifies CASSASGYIQYF.

The CDR3 bases are TGTGCCAGCAGTTTAGACAGGCTCCCCCAAGCTGAAGCTTTCTTT. Encoded protein: CASSLDRLPQAEAFF. The chain joins TRBV5-4 to TRBJ1-1; TRBD1 is a possible D gene (6 bases). The germline CDR1 and CDR2 sequences are SGHNT and YYREEE (reference sequence). CDR3 length: 15 amino acids. Deletions cut 5 bases from V and 6 bases from J, with 20 bases between.

The V call is TRBV11-2, the J call TRBJ2-3; 8 positions match TRBD2. The J segment lost 0 bases and the V segment lost 6 bases, leaving 5 bases of the junction unmatched. This CDR3 has 15 residues. Germline V lookup: CDR1 SGHAT, CDR2 FQNNGV. The CDR3 DNA follows: TGTGCCAGCAGTACTAGCGGTTTCAGCACAGATACGCAGTATTTT. Protein sequence: CASSTSGFSTDTQYF.

The chain combines TRBV28 with TRBJ2-1; D is ambiguous. CDR3 length: 11 residues. Looked up from germline, CDR1 is MDHEN and CDR2 is SYDVKM. V lost 8 bases and J 6 bases, leaving 8 bases between the germline ends. The CDR3 nucleotides are TGTGCCAGCCACCGGTCCAATGAGCAGTTCTTC. Its protein product is CASHRSNEQFF.

The rearrangement joins TRBV3-1 (or the pseudogene TRBV3-2) to TRBJ2-3; TRBD2 matches at 14 bases. Germline CDR1 reads LGHDT; CDR2 reads YNNKEL (reference sequence). CDR3 size: 19 residues. V lost 4 bases and J lost 1; bases outside the gene matches: 10. CDR3 sequence: CASSLLGLAGAEGTDTQYF. The CDR3 DNA sequence: TGTGCCAGCAGCCTACTGGGACTAGCGGGAGCTGAGGGCACAGATACGCAGTATTTT.

The chain couples TRBV25-1 to TRBJ2-5; D unclear. V lost 3 bases, J lost 5 bases, and 10 bases lay in between. The CDR3 length is 13 residues. The V gene's germline CDR1 is MGHDK and CDR2 SYGVNS. The CDR3 is CASSDPPLETQYF. The CDR3 nucleotides read TGTGCCAGCAGTGATCCCCCCTTGGAGACCCAGTACTTC. Looking up the rest from reference TRBV25-1 and TRBJ2-5 gives the full variable domain: EADIYQTPRYLVIGTGKKITLECSQTMGHDKMYWYQQDPGMELHLIHYSYGVNSTEKGDLSSESTVSRIRTEHFPLTLESARPSHTSQYLCASSDPPLETQYFGPGTRLLVL.

The gene calls are TRBV19 and TRBJ1-5; possibly TRBD1 for D (5 bases). Germline V gives CDR1 LNHDA, CDR2 SQIVND (reference sequence). Trimming removed 3 bases from V and 4 bases from J, with 13 bases in between. This CDR3 region has 15 residues. CDR3 bases: TGTGCCAGTAGTATGCGGGGCACGACAAATCAGCCCCAGCATTTT. It is translated as CASSMRGTTNQPQHF.

A single count supports this clone. The chain is built from TRBV3-1 (or the pseudogene TRBV3-2) and TRBJ2-1; TRBD2 agrees at 9 bases. This CDR3 has 14 residues. Losses at the gene ends were 4 bases for V and 7 bases for J; bases not matched to a gene: 5. Germline V CDR1 and CDR2: LGHDT, YNNKEL (reference sequence). The chain's CDR3 is CASSPRGGPNEQFF. The CDR3 bases are TGTGCCAGCAGCCCGCGGGGGGGCCCTAATGAGCAGTTCTTC.